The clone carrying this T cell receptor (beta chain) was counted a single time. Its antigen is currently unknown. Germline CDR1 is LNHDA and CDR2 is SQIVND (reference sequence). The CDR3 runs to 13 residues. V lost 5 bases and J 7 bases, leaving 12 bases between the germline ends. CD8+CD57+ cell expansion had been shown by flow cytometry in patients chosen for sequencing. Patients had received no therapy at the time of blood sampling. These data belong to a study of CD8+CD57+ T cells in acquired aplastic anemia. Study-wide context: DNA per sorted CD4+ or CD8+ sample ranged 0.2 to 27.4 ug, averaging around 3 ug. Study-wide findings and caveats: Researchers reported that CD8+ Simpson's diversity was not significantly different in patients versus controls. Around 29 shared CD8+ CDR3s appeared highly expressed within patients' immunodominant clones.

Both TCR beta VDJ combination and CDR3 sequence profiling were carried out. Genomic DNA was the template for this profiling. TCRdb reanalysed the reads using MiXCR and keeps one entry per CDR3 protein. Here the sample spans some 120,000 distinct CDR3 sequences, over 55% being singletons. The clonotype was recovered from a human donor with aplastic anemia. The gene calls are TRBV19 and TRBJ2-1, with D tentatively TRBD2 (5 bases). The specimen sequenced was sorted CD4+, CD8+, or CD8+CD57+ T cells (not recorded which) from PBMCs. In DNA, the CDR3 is TGTGCCAGTAGTGAGTCTGAGCGGAATGAGCAGTTCTTC. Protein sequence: CASSESERNEQFF.